This T cell receptor beta chain appears in the sequencing data of a study of OX40 agonist ivuxolimab in advanced cancers. Background on the study: Patients received ivuxolimab, an intravenous treatment, every 2 weeks at 0.01 to 10 mg/kg. Regarding the study as a whole: There were, on average, more expanded clones in CD8+ T cells than in CD4+.

This clone was detected once. Its antigen is as yet unknown. Libraries were prepared by immunoSEQ multiplex PCR; TCRdb keeps only in-frame clonotypes and omits some of them. The sample contains 50,000 to 75,000 clones, 70% to 90% of which appear only once. After removal of 5 bases from V and 7 bases from J, the junction contained 9 bases not matched to a gene. CDR1 and CDR2 from the germline V gene are SGHTA and FQGNSA. CDR3 length equals 16 residues. The material was CD4+ or CD8+ T cells sorted from blood, obtained in a trial of the OX40 agonist ivuxolimab. The chain is built from TRBV7-2 and TRBJ2-5; 14 nucleotides agree with TRBD2. The TCR comes from an adult with an advanced solid tumor such as melanoma, head and neck, liver or kidney cancer. As DNA, the CDR3 is TGTGCCAGCAGCACCGGGACTAGCGGGAGCGCAGTGACCCAGTACTTC. Its protein is CASSTGTSGSAVTQYF.